The 10 T cell receptor beta chains reported below all come from one sample, sequenced in a study of graft-versus-host responses after intestinal transplantation. The table came from immunoSEQ multiplex PCR; TCRdb's copy has only in-frame clones and leaves some out. The repertoire holds over 45,000 clones, 90% to 95% seen once, with about 5.5% in the top ten. Here the sequenced sample was PBMCs, taken 750 to 850 days after a first intestinal transplant, on the day of a second. Receptor source: a human patient who received an intestinal transplant, so some T cells may come from the graft donor.

The chain recombines TRBV12-5 with TRBJ2-1, with D hard to call. The germline V and J ends were trimmed by 4 bases and 6 bases, with 7 bases remaining between them. The CDR3 spans 12 residues. CDR1 and CDR2 (germline): LGHNT, FRNRAP. The CDR3 DNA sequence: TGTGCTAGTGGTTCCTCCCCCAATGAGCAGTTCTTC. Its protein product is CASGSSPNEQFF.

The chain links TRBV4-1 to TRBJ1-1; maybe TRBD1 (6 bases). CDR1 and CDR2 (germline): MGHRA, YSYEKL. V gave up 8 bases and J gave up 7 bases, with 14 bases separating them. The CDR3 is made up of 12 amino acids. CDR3 DNA sequence: TGCGCCAGCCGAGGCAGGGACAATGAAGCTTTCTTT. This codes for CASRGRDNEAFF.

V usage is TRBV5-1 and J usage is TRBJ2-3, with D unresolved. This CDR3 has 11 amino acids. With 3 bases removed from V and 6 bases from J, the gap between germline ends came to 5 bases. The germline V gene has CDR1 SGHRS and CDR2 YFSETQ. CDR3 in DNA: TGCGCCAGCAGCTCAAAGGATACGCAGTATTTT. Translation gives CASSSKDTQYF.

This chain connects TRBV7-3 to TRBJ2-1, with D possibly TRBD1 on 6 matching bases. The germline V gene has CDR1 SGHTA and CDR2 FQGTGA. Trimming shortened V by 5 bases and J by 9 bases, and 14 bases separated the two germline ends. The CDR3 sequence is 13 residues long. In nucleotides, the CDR3 is TGTGCCAGCAGCCCTTTGGGGGCCGGTGAGCAGTTCTTC. It yields the protein CASSPLGAGEQFF.

The rearrangement links TRBV6-5 to TRBJ1-2; 7 positions agree with TRBD1. Germline assignment: CDR1 MNHEY and CDR2 SVGAGI. V shed 7 bases and J 4 bases; nucleotides not matched to a gene: 12. CDR3 size: 15 residues. The CDR3 region has the DNA TGTGCCAGCACTGTAAAAGGGGGCGCGGGCTATGGCTACACCTTC. This codes for CASTVKGGAGYGYTF.

This chain uses TRBV18 with TRBJ1-5; possible D gene TRBD1, 6 bases. The CDR3 consists of 16 residues. V was clipped by 3 bases and J by 6 bases, with 18 bases between them. CDR1 and CDR2 from the germline V gene are KGHSH and LQKENI. This CDR3 reads CASSPEKRGGVQPQHF. The CDR3, as DNA: TGTGCCAGCTCACCTGAGAAGAGGGGGGGGGTTCAGCCCCAGCATTTT.

The V call is TRBV6-5, the J call TRBJ2-1; 10 bases are shared with TRBD1. The V gene's germline CDR1 is MNHEY and CDR2 SVGAGI. CDR3 length: 15 residues. V lost 6 bases, J lost 6 bases, and 8 bases stayed unmatched. The CDR3, as DNA: TGTGCCAGCAGCTCCGGGACAGGGGTGGCCAATGAGCAGTTCTTC. Its translation: CASSSGTGVANEQFF.

The chain carries TRBV4-2 and TRBJ2-7, with 8 bases aligning to TRBD1. The CDR3 runs to 16 residues. CDR1 is LGHNA and CDR2 is YNFKEQ in the germline V gene. V was pared by 2 bases and J by 2 bases, with 8 bases of the junction left unmatched. The CDR3 region has the DNA TGTGCCAGCAGCCAATACGGGACAGGACTTCCCTACGAGCAGTACTTC. It yields the protein CASSQYGTGLPYEQYF.

The rearrangement uses TRBV29-1 and TRBJ2-7, with a tentative D call TRBD2 (5 bases). The CDR3 covers 14 residues. Germline values: CDR1 SQVTM, CDR2 ANQGSEA. V was cut by 2 bases and J by 5 bases, with 16 bases left in between. This CDR3 is CSVENWGEGDEQYF. The CDR3 DNA reads as TGCAGCGTTGAAAATTGGGGAGAAGGCGACGAGCAGTACTTC.

CDR3 sequence: CASSFRYEQFF. In DNA form, the CDR3 reads TGTGCCAGCAGCTTTCGGTATGAGCAGTTCTTC. V is TRBV5-4 and J is TRBJ2-1; D is uncertain. The CDR3 sequence is 11 residues long. The ends were cut back, 2 bases at V and 8 bases at J, with 5 bases in the middle. Germline CDR1 and CDR2: SGHNT and YYREEE (reference sequence).